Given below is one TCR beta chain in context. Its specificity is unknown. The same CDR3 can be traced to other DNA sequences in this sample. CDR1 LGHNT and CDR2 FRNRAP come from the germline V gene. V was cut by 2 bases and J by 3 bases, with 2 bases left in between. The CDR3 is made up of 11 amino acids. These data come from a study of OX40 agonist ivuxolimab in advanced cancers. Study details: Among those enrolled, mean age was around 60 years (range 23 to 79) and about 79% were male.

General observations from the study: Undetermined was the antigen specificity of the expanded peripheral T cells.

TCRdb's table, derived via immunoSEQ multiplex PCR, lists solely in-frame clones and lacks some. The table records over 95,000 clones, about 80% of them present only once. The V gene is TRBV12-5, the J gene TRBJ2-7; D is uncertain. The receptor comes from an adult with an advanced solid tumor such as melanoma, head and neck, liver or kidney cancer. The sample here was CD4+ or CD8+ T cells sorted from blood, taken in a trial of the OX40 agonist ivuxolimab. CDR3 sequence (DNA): TGTGCTAGTGGTTTGAACTACGAGCAGTACTTC. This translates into CASGLNYEQYF.